The 24 T cell receptor beta chains below all came from one sample that was sequenced in a study of ipilimumab plus nivolumab after autologous stem cell transplantation. Produced via immunoSEQ multiplex PCR; TCRdb's table is partial and in-frame only. This table has more than 12,000 clones, 65% to 80% appearing once. The starting material was PBMCs, obtained in a trial of ipilimumab plus nivolumab as post-transplant consolidation. These TCRs come from a male donor with primary mediastinal lymphoma.

The V gene is TRBV9, the J gene TRBJ2-7; 10 nucleotides match TRBD2. CDR3 length: 17 amino acids. With V trimmed by 0 bases and J by 3 bases, 9 bases remained unmatched. The germline CDR1 and CDR2 sequences are SGDLS and YYNGEE. CDR3 loop: CASSVGPRSGRGYEQYF. DNA of the CDR3: TGTGCCAGCAGCGTAGGCCCTAGGAGCGGGAGGGGCTACGAGCAGTACTTC.

The rearrangement links TRBV7-3 to TRBJ2-7; a possible D gene is TRBD2 (6 bases). V was pared by 5 bases and J by 1 base, with 9 bases between. From germline, CDR1 is SGHTA and CDR2 FQGTGA. The CDR3 runs to 13 residues. The CDR3 loop is CASSLTRSYEQYF. The CDR3 DNA reads as TGTGCCAGCAGCCTGACTAGGTCCTACGAGCAGTACTTC.

The chain links TRBV5-4 to TRBJ1-1, with no clear D. V dropped 4 bases and J dropped 1 base, with 11 bases sitting between them. Germline loops: CDR1 SGHNT, CDR2 YYREEE (reference sequence). This CDR3 has 14 residues. The CDR3 bases are TGTGCCAGCAGCATACAGTTTCAGAACACTGAAGCTTTCTTT. Translating it yields CASSIQFQNTEAFF.

The chain has TRBV5-1 and TRBJ2-7; the match to TRBD1 covers 9 bases. Germline assignment: CDR1 SGHRS and CDR2 YFSETQ. The trim removed 2 bases at V and 3 bases at J, leaving 9 bases unmatched. This CDR3 is built from 16 residues. As DNA, the CDR3 is TGCGCCAGCAGCTTTATGGGAGGGACAGGGAACTACGAGCAGTACTTC. This encodes CASSFMGGTGNYEQYF.

This clone was found once. The CDR3 sequence: CASSENSRTSKYF. In DNA form, the CDR3 reads TGTGCCAGCAGTGAAAATTCTAGGACCTCGAAATACTTC. The chain is built from TRBV2 and TRBJ2-5; D unresolved. V lost 2 bases and J lost 14, with 18 bases in between. The CDR3 is 13 amino acids. Germline lookup yields CDR1 SNHLY and CDR2 FYNNEI.

The rearrangement links TRBV4-2 to TRBJ1-1; TRBD1 might be the D (5 bases). The CDR3 contains 13 residues. V was pared by 5 bases and J by 3 bases, with 10 bases between. Germline V gives CDR1 LGHNA, CDR2 YNFKEQ. The CDR3 spells CASSSARDTEAFF. The CDR3 nucleotides are TGTGCCAGCAGCTCGGCCAGGGACACTGAAGCTTTCTTT.

The sample holds one count of this clone. The rearrangement links TRBV2 to TRBJ2-7; tentatively, D is TRBD1 or TRBD2 (5 bases each). Germline CDR1 SNHLY, CDR2 FYNNEI. The germline V and J ends were trimmed by 0 bases and 3 bases, with 15 bases remaining between them. The CDR3 is 16 residues long. The CDR3 DNA reads as TGTGCCAGCAGTGAAGCGCTATGGGGGAGAGGCTACGAGCAGTACTTC. Its protein product is CASSEALWGRGYEQYF.

The chain uses TRBV10-3 and TRBJ2-2; D is possibly TRBD1 (6 bases). CDR3 length: 16 amino acids. Trimming removed 5 bases from V and 4 bases from J, with 17 bases in between. Germline CDR1 ENHRY, CDR2 SYGVKD. The CDR3 sequence is CAISPSAGAGTGELFF. The CDR3 DNA reads as TGTGCCATCAGTCCTTCGGCAGGGGCGGGCACCGGGGAGCTGTTTTTT.

This clone was seen only a few times. The chain couples TRBV29-1 to TRBJ1-3; D possibly corresponds to TRBD1 (6 bases). The germline V gene has CDR1 SQVTM and CDR2 ANQGSEA. Between the trimmed V and J ends, which lost 4 bases and 2 bases, there was a span of 12 bases. This CDR3 is built from 14 residues. CDR3 residues: CSVAGGVPGNTIYF. The CDR3 region has the DNA TGCAGCGTTGCGGGGGGCGTCCCTGGAAACACCATATATTTT.

The CDR3 DNA sequence: TGTGCCAGCAGCTTAGGAAGTAGGGTCTACAGCAATCAGCCCCAGCATTTT. Its protein is CASSLGSRVYSNQPQHF. This chain joins TRBV7-9 and TRBJ1-5, with unresolved D. Germline-derived CDR1 and CDR2 are SEHNR and FQNEAQ (reference sequence). The germline V and J ends were trimmed by 1 base and 1 base, with 14 bases remaining between them. The CDR3 totals 17 residues.

This clone was observed a single time. The chain joins TRBV5-1 to TRBJ2-3; D call uncertain. From germline, CDR1 is SGHRS and CDR2 YFSETQ. V shed 0 bases and J shed 5 bases, with 4 bases lying between them. The CDR3 loop spans 12 amino acids. CDR3 in DNA: TGCGCCAGCAGCTTGGAGGGAGATACGCAGTATTTT. Its translation: CASSLEGDTQYF.

The chain links TRBV27 to TRBJ2-3; D might be TRBD2 (6 bases). The germline V gene encodes CDR1 MNHEY and CDR2 SMNVEV (reference sequence). V gave up 0 bases and J gave up 7 bases, with 11 bases separating them. The length of the CDR3 is 14 residues. CDR3 DNA: TGTGCCAGCAGTTTATCCGGTGGCGGGAATACGCAGTATTTT. It encodes CASSLSGGGNTQYF.

The CDR3 here is CASSPGGRTNTGELFF. The CDR3 region has the DNA TGTGCCAGCAGCCCCGGAGGGAGGACGAACACCGGGGAGCTGTTTTTT. The chain combines TRBV5-4 with TRBJ2-2; D might be TRBD2 (6 bases). Trimming cost V 4 bases and J 0 bases, with 13 bases left between them. Germline V gene sequence: CDR1 SGHNT, CDR2 YYREEE (reference sequence). The CDR3 covers 16 residues.

This chain connects TRBV18 to TRBJ1-1; a possible D gene is TRBD1 (5 bases). CDR1 and CDR2 from the germline V gene are KGHSH and LQKENI. The CDR3 consists of 13 residues. The germline V and J ends were trimmed by 3 bases and 5 bases, with 10 bases remaining between them. The CDR3 loop is CASSPETVTEAFF. For the CDR3, the DNA is TGTGCCAGCTCACCCGAGACAGTTACTGAAGCTTTCTTT.

This clone was counted between two and nine times. This sequence joins TRBV5-1 and TRBJ1-1; D might be TRBD1 (5 bases). The CDR3 loop spans 14 amino acids. V lost 5 bases and J lost 0, with 11 bases in between. Germline values: CDR1 SGHRS, CDR2 YFSETQ. The CDR3: CASRADTLNTEAFF. CDR3 nucleotides: TGCGCCAGCAGAGCGGACACCCTGAACACTGAAGCTTTCTTT.

This chain connects TRBV5-5 to TRBJ2-3, with 11 bases aligning to TRBD2. Germline V gives CDR1 SGHKS, CDR2 YYEKEE (reference sequence). The length of the CDR3 is 15 residues. With V trimmed by 3 bases and J by 4 bases, 4 bases remained unmatched. The CDR3 DNA reads TGTGCCAGCAGCTCGGGACTAGCGGTCCCAGATACGCAGTATTTT. Encoded protein: CASSSGLAVPDTQYF.

The J gene is TRBJ1-2, the V gene TRBV29-1, with D perhaps TRBD1 (6 bases). The ends were cut back, 0 bases at V and 5 bases at J, with 10 bases in the middle. The CDR3 is 13 residues long. Per the germline V gene, CDR1 is SQVTM and CDR2 is ANQGSEA. This chain's CDR3 is CSVEEGAGYGYTF. In DNA, the CDR3 is TGCAGCGTTGAAGAGGGGGCAGGATATGGCTACACCTTC.

The chain uses TRBV28 and TRBJ1-5; D is unclear. Germline CDR1 MDHEN, CDR2 SYDVKM. This CDR3 has 14 amino acids. V gave up 2 bases and J gave up 3 bases, with 8 bases separating them. The CDR3 spells CASSLKGANQPQHF. The CDR3 DNA reads as TGTGCCAGCAGTTTAAAGGGAGCCAATCAGCCCCAGCATTTT.

Judged by abundance, this clone is medium-sized. This chain joins TRBV15 and TRBJ2-1, with TRBD1 identical over 7 bases. Unmatched junction bases numbered 10, after V lost 3 bases and J lost 8 bases. Per germline, CDR1 LNHNV and CDR2 YYDKDF (reference sequence). This CDR3 comprises 15 residues. The CDR3: CATSRSTGQVYEQFF. The CDR3 bases are TGTGCCACCAGCAGGTCGACAGGGCAAGTCTATGAGCAGTTCTTC.

The chain carries TRBV27 and TRBJ1-6; D gene ambiguous. Trimming removed 6 bases from V and 8 bases from J, with 14 bases in between. The germline V gene has CDR1 MNHEY and CDR2 SMNVEV (reference sequence). The CDR3 extends over 14 amino acids. The CDR3 loop reads CASSLARSDSPLHF. CDR3 sequence (DNA): TGTGCCAGCAGCCTAGCAAGAAGTGATTCACCCCTCCACTTT.

DNA for the CDR3: TGCGCCAGCAGCTTGAATTTCGAACAGCCCCAGCATTTT. The encoded protein is CASSLNFEQPQHF. This sequence joins TRBV5-1 and TRBJ1-5; D remains ambiguous. The CDR3 spans 13 residues. Germline V gene data show CDR1 as SGHRS and CDR2 as YFSETQ. Between the trimmed V and J ends, which lost 1 base and 7 bases, there was a span of 9 bases.

The CDR3 loop reads CASSLSFNQPQHF. CDR3 nucleotide sequence: TGTGCCAGCAGCTTGTCCTTCAATCAGCCCCAGCATTTT. The rearrangement links TRBV5-6 to TRBJ1-5, with no clear D. This CDR3 comprises 13 residues. Germline CDR1 is SGHDT and CDR2 is YYEEEE. Trimming cost V 1 base and J 3 bases, with 5 bases left between them.

The chain carries TRBV6-4 and TRBJ2-2; D is unresolved. This CDR3 region has 14 residues. The V gene lost 3 bases and the J gene lost 8 bases, with 13 bases spanning the gap. Per germline, CDR1 MRHNA and CDR2 SNTAGT. The CDR3 sequence is CASSEGPNVGELFF. In DNA, the CDR3 is TGTGCCAGCAGTGAAGGCCCAAATGTAGGGGAGCTGTTTTTT.

With regard to this clone: It is likely a read error, because the conserved phenylalanine at the end of the CDR3 is missing. No DNA is shown, since the ends of the CDR3 on it are uncertain; the CDR3 is the one TCRdb lists. V usage is TRBV11-2 and J usage is TRBJ1-2; the table names TRBD1, a call not compared with the DNA. Inclusive of both ends, the CDR3 amounts to 9 amino acids. CDR1 and CDR2 from the germline V gene are SGHAT and FQNNGV. The CDR3: CASSLVHRH.